The source of this T cell receptor beta chain is a study of cytomegalovirus exposure and HLA in healthy donors. On the study more broadly: Researchers previously reported finding about 110 million unique TCR beta sequences from some 180 million T cells. Broader study findings: V segments that were indistinguishable, TRBV6-2 and TRBV6-3 among them, were omitted from analysis. The authors reported that TCR beta sequences could predict HLA-A and HLA-B alleles. These predictions were accurate for most subjects in the first cohort.

The study ran its PCR with 60 Vbeta and 13 Jbeta primers. The authors' processing: Unique TCR beta chains totaled roughly 81 million in a later count, with around 12 million of them shared. Repertoires were generated with immunoSEQ multiplex PCR, while TCRdb's copy carries only in-frame clones and drops some. The V and J calls and clone size come from that table; D and trimming were worked out from the DNA. The table includes about 200,000 clones, around nine tenths detected once. About this clone itself: Its target is not known.

V shed 6 bases, J shed 0 bases, and the junction held 5 bases outside the gene matches. Germline V gene lookup returns CDR1 SGHVS and CDR2 FNYEAQ. This CDR3 contains 16 residues. This clonotype originated in a woman in her 30s in good health and CMV-seronegative. The chain is built from TRBV7-6 and TRBJ2-1; 10 bases fit TRBD2. Source material: PBMCs. This CDR3 is CASRPSGRSSYNEQFF. The DNA for the CDR3 is TGTGCCAGCAGACCTAGCGGGAGAAGCTCCTACAATGAGCAGTTCTTC.